This T cell receptor beta chain was sequenced in a study of blood T cell repertoires in COVID-19. Looking at the study overall: Samples representing acute and convalescent COVID-19 were sourced from the United States, Italy and Spain.

The data were produced by immunoSEQ multiplex PCR, yet TCRdb's version contains in-frame clones alone and is incomplete. The sample has roughly 100,000 clones, around nine tenths seen once. CDR1 and CDR2 (germline): SGDLS, YYNGEE. The CDR3 consists of 15 residues. Trimming stripped 3 bases from V and 7 bases from J, with 14 bases between. The chain is built from TRBV9 and TRBJ1-6, with unresolved D. Material for sequencing was peripheral blood. This TCR was sampled from a human donor in a cohort sampled during active COVID-19. CDR3 sequence: CASSARGLKNSPLHF. For the CDR3, the DNA is TGTGCCAGCAGCGCACGGGGTCTTAAAAATTCACCCCTCCACTTT.